This entry lists 16 T cell receptor beta chains sequenced from one sample in a study of CD8 T cells in ankylosing spondylitis. TCRdb recomputed calls from the 5' RACE reads with MiXCR, one row per CDR3 protein. The data show about 160,000 distinct CDR3 sequences, with about a sixth seen just once and approximately 7.6% held by the top ten. The sample was blood, either unsorted or a sorted T cell fraction (not recorded which). These receptors all stem from a male donor with ankylosing spondylitis or in good health (not recorded which).

The chain joins TRBV21-1 to TRBJ2-7. TRBV21-1 is marked as a pseudogene. CDR3 length: 17 residues. The CDR3 is CASSKAFRTGSSYEQYF. CDR3 bases: TGTGCCAGCAGCAAAGCCTTCCGGACGGGCAGCTCCTACGAGCAGTACTTC.

This clonotype was counted many times. The chain links TRBV5-1 to TRBJ2-1; D gene ambiguous. From germline, CDR1 is SGHRS and CDR2 YFSETQ. Trimming shortened V by 4 bases and J by 5 bases, and 10 bases separated the two germline ends. The CDR3 covers 13 residues. The CDR3 region is CASSLSWNNEQFF. In nucleotides, the CDR3 is TGCGCCAGCAGCCTAAGCTGGAACAATGAGCAGTTCTTC.

The gene calls are TRBV19 and TRBJ2-1, with 9 bases matching TRBD2. The junction had 4 bases not matched to a gene; V was cut back by 3 bases and J by 10 bases. CDR1 is LNHDA, CDR2 SQIVND, per germline (reference sequence). The CDR3 runs 13 residues. CDR3 sequence (DNA): TGTGCCAGTAGTATCGGGACTAGCAGCGAGCAGTTCTTC. Amino acid sequence: CASSIGTSSEQFF.

This clonotype was counted ten times or more. This chain uses TRBV20-1 with TRBJ1-1; maybe TRBD1 (6 bases). The CDR3 has 11 amino acids. The V gene lost 4 bases and the J gene lost 7 bases, with 10 bases spanning the gap. Germline V gene lookup returns CDR1 DFQATT and CDR2 SNEGSKA (reference sequence). The CDR3 sequence is CSATGQIEAFF. CDR3 DNA: TGCAGTGCTACCGGACAGATTGAAGCTTTCTTT.

This chain uses TRBV29-1 with TRBJ1-2; 7 bases fit TRBD1. The junction had 17 bases not matched to a gene; V was cut back by 3 bases and J by 4 bases. This CDR3 is built from 17 residues. CDR1 and CDR2 (germline): SQVTM, ANQGSEA. The CDR3 nucleotides read TGCAGCGTTGACCCAGAGGGCGACAGGGCTCCATCCTATGGCTACACCTTC. Its protein is CSVDPEGDRAPSYGYTF.

This clonotype appeared many times. The chain recombines TRBV5-1 with TRBJ1-4; D might be TRBD1 (6 bases). Germline assignment: CDR1 SGHRS and CDR2 YFSETQ. V dropped 4 bases and J dropped 8 bases, with 9 bases sitting between them. This CDR3 contains 12 residues. In DNA form, the CDR3 reads TGCGCCAGCAGCACGGACAGAGAAAAACTGTTTTTT. Amino acids: CASSTDREKLFF.

The rearrangement links TRBV6-1 to TRBJ2-7; D perhaps matches TRBD2 (6 bases). V was trimmed by 6 bases and J by 4 bases, leaving 16 bases between them. This CDR3 region has 14 residues. Germline lookup yields CDR1 MNHNS and CDR2 SASEGT. The DNA of the CDR3 is TGTGCCAGCAGGGTGGTCCGGGAGTATTACGAGCAGTACTTC. Translating gives CASRVVREYYEQYF.

This chain links TRBV20-1 with TRBJ1-4, with 7 bases fitting TRBD1. The germline V gene encodes CDR1 DFQATT and CDR2 SNEGSKA (reference sequence). The CDR3 loop spans 17 amino acids. Losses at the gene ends were 5 bases for V and 7 bases for J; bases not matched to a gene: 19. The chain's CDR3 is CSAFRQGGGDNFEKLFF. The CDR3 nucleotides are TGCAGTGCTTTCCGACAGGGCGGTGGTGATAACTTTGAAAAACTGTTTTTT.

This clonotype appeared many times. This chain joins TRBV25-1 and TRBJ1-4; D unresolved. The V end was cut by 3 bases, the J end by 9 bases, with 14 bases between. In germline, CDR1 is MGHDK, CDR2 SYGVNS. The CDR3 runs to 14 residues. CDR3 sequence reads: CASSDRQEQQKLFF. The CDR3 nucleotides are TGTGCCAGCAGTGATCGCCAGGAACAACAAAAACTGTTTTTT.

Ten or more counts support this clonotype. The chain combines TRBV29-1 with TRBJ1-6; tentatively, D is TRBD1 (5 bases). Germline V gene data show CDR1 as SQVTM and CDR2 as ANQGSEA. V was shortened by 3 bases and J by 7 bases, with 13 bases between the two germline ends. The CDR3 extends over 14 amino acids. CDR3 bases: TGCAGCGTTGAGTTGGGGACTCCAAATTCACCCCTCCACTTT. Encoded protein: CSVELGTPNSPLHF. Drawing the rest from reference TRBV29-1 and TRBJ1-6, the complete variable domain is SAVISQKPSRDICQRGTSLTIQCQVDSQVTMMFWYRQQPGQSLTLIATANQGSEATYESGFVIDKFPISRPNLTFSTLTVSNMSPEDSSIYLCSVELGTPNSPLHFGNGTRLTVT.

The sample holds many counts of this clonotype. The chain uses TRBV5-1 and TRBJ2-5; 10 nucleotides agree with TRBD1. Losses at the gene ends were 4 bases for V and 5 bases for J; bases not matched to a gene: 5. The CDR3 consists of 14 residues. CDR1 and CDR2 from the germline V gene are SGHRS and YFSETQ. This CDR3 reads CASSPGTGVETQYF. In DNA form, the CDR3 reads TGCGCCAGCAGCCCCGGGACAGGGGTGGAGACCCAGTACTTC.

The V and J genes are TRBV6-5 and TRBJ2-3; a possible D gene is TRBD2 (5 bases). The germline V and J ends were trimmed by 0 bases and 8 bases, with 12 bases remaining between them. The CDR3 sequence is 14 residues long. The germline gives CDR1 MNHEY, CDR2 SVGAGI. The CDR3 region is CASSYSSGLGTQYF. The DNA for the CDR3 is TGTGCCAGCAGTTACTCTTCGGGGTTGGGTACGCAGTATTTT.

This clonotype has a count of ten or more. The chain employs TRBV7-8 and TRBJ2-1; D unclear. Germline V lookup: CDR1 SGHVS, CDR2 FQNEAQ. V gave up 5 bases and J gave up 9 bases, with 8 bases separating them. CDR3 size: 11 residues. CDR3: CASSHNGEQFF. In DNA form, the CDR3 reads TGTGCCAGCAGCCACAATGGTGAGCAGTTCTTC.

The J gene is TRBJ1-6, the V gene TRBV9; TRBD1 is a possible D gene (5 bases). V was shortened by 4 bases and J by 8 bases, with 13 bases between the two germline ends. Germline V gene data show CDR1 as SGDLS and CDR2 as YYNGEE. The CDR3 spans 14 residues. The CDR3 DNA reads as TGTGCCAGCAGCATTTCAGGGTCCGATTCACCCCTCCACTTT. Protein: CASSISGSDSPLHF.

The rearrangement joins TRBV7-3 to TRBJ2-5; D possibly corresponds to TRBD2 (6 bases). The CDR3 loop spans 17 amino acids. V lost 5 bases and J 4 bases, leaving 23 bases between the germline ends. Germline lookup yields CDR1 SGHTA and CDR2 FQGTGA. The CDR3 DNA reads TGTGCCAGCAGCGTATCCTCCTTTGGGGGAGGTGGAGAGACCCAGTACTTC. Translating it yields CASSVSSFGGGGETQYF.

This clonotype was found a few times. The chain combines TRBV28 with TRBJ1-3; 9 nucleotides match TRBD1. V lost 6 bases, J lost 4 bases, and 7 bases stayed unmatched. The CDR3 has 15 amino acids. CDR1 is MDHEN and CDR2 is SYDVKM in the germline V gene. The CDR3 sequence is CASSSGQGLGNTIYF. In DNA, the CDR3 is TGTGCCAGCAGCTCGGGACAGGGACTCGGAAACACCATATATTTT.